This paragraph covers one TCR beta chain sequence. Donors were grouped by their self-reported clinical history. Cohort 3 recovery required two negative PCRs, clearance, or symptom resolution. Per the study methods: Reference gene primer amplification gave estimated nucleated cell counts. TCRdb's copy holds only in-frame clones and misses some; the assay was immunoSEQ multiplex PCR. The V and J calls and clone size come from that table; D and trimming were worked out from the DNA. The repertoire has about 350,000 clones, roughly 87% of them found once; the top ten carry under 3%. These data come from a study of blood T cell repertoires in COVID-19. The overall study: From T cells, B-cell-depleted T cells, or PBMCs came the material, which was cDNA or gDNA.

Sequenced: PBMCs or T cells enriched from blood (not recorded which). This clonotype was sampled from a woman in her 30s who had recovered from COVID-19.

This CDR3 is CAWSVGNYRGTEAFF. The CDR3 DNA reads as TGTGCCTGGAGTGTGGGGAACTACAGGGGCACTGAAGCTTTCTTT. V usage is TRBV30 and J usage is TRBJ1-1; 7 bases line up with TRBD1. Germline V gene data show CDR1 as GTSNPN and CDR2 as SVGIG (reference sequence). Unmatched junction bases numbered 8, after V lost 0 bases and J lost 4 bases. The CDR3 has 15 amino acids.